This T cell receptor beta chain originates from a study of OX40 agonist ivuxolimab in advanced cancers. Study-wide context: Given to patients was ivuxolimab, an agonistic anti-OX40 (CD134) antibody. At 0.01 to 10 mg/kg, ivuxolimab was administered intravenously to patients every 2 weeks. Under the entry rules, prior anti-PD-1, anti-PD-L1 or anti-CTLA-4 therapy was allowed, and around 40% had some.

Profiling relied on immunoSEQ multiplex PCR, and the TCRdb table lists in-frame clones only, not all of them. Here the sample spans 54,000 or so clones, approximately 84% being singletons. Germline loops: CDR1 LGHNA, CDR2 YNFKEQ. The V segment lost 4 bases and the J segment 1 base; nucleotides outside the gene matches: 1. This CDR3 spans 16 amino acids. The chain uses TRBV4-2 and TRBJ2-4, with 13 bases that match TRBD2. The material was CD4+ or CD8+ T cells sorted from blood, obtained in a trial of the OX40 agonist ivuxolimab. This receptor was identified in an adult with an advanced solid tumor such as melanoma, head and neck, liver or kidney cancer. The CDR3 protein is CASSLTSGRAKNIQYF. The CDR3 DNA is TGTGCCAGCAGCCTGACTAGCGGGAGGGCCAAAAACATTCAGTACTTC.